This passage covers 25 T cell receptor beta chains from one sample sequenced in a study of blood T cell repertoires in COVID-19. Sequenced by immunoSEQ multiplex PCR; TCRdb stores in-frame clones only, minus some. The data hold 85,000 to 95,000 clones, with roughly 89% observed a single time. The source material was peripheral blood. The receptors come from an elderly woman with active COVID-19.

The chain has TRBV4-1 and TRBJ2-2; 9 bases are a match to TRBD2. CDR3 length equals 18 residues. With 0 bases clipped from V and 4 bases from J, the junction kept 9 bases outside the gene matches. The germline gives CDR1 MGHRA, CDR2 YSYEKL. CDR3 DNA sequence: TGCGCCAGCAGCCAAGAGGGACTAGCCGGAGTGTCCACCGGGGAGCTGTTTTTT. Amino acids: CASSQEGLAGVSTGELFF.

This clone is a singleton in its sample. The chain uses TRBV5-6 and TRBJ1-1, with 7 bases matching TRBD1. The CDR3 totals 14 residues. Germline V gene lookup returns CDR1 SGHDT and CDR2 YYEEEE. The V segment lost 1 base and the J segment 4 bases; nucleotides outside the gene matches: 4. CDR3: CASSLRQGGTEAFF. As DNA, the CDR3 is TGTGCCAGCAGCTTGCGGCAGGGGGGCACTGAAGCTTTCTTT.

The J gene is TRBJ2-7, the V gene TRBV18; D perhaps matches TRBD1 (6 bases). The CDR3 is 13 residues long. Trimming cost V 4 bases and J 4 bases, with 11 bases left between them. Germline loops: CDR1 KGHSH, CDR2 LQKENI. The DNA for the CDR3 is TGTGCCAGCTCACGGGACACTGGATACGAGCAGTACTTC. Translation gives CASSRDTGYEQYF.

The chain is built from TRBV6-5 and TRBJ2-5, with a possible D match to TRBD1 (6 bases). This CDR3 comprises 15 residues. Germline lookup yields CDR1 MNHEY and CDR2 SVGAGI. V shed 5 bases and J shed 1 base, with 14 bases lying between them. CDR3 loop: CASSRPTGGQETQYF. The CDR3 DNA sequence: TGTGCCAGCAGTCGTCCGACAGGCGGCCAAGAGACCCAGTACTTC.

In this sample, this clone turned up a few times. CDR3 sequence (DNA): TGTGCCAGCAGCCAAGATGCTCGGGTGAGGGCTAGCGGGCGCACAGATACGCAGTATTTT. Translation gives CASSQDARVRASGRTDTQYF. The chain links TRBV3-1 (or the pseudogene TRBV3-2) to TRBJ2-3, with TRBD2 matching over 8 bases. The CDR3 loop spans 20 amino acids. Germline lookup yields CDR1 LGHDT and CDR2 YNNKEL (reference sequence). V dropped 0 bases and J dropped 1; count of bases not matched to a gene: 15.

The CDR3 protein is CASSQDDYAGNEQFF. The CDR3 nucleotides are TGCGCCAGCAGCCAAGATGATTATGCCGGGAATGAGCAGTTCTTC. The chain links TRBV4-1 to TRBJ2-1; D ambiguous. This CDR3 is built from 15 residues. Germline V CDR1 and CDR2: MGHRA, YSYEKL. The V gene lost 0 bases and the J gene lost 7 bases, with 13 bases spanning the gap.

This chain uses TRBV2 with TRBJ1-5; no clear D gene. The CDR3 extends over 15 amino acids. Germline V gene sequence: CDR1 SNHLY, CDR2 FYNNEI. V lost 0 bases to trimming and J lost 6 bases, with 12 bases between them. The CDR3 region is CASSEALRGSQPQHF. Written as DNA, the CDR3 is TGTGCCAGCAGTGAAGCGCTTCGGGGTAGTCAGCCCCAGCATTTT.

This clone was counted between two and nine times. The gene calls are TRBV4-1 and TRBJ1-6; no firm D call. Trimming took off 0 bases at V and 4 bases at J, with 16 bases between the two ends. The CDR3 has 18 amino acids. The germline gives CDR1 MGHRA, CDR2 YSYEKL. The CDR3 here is CASSQDLLAGIYNSPLHF. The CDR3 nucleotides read TGCGCCAGCAGCCAAGATCTCCTGGCCGGGATTTATAATTCACCCCTCCACTTT.

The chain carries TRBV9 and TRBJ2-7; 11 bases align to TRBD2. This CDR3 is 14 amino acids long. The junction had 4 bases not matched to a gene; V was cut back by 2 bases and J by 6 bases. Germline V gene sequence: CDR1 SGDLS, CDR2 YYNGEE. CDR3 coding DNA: TGTGCCAGCAGCGTTACTAGCGGGAGTGCCGAGCAGTACTTC. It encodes CASSVTSGSAEQYF.

The CDR3 nucleotides are TGCGCCAGCAGCCAAGTAGGGGTAGATGGGACCCAGTACTTC. It is translated as CASSQVGVDGTQYF. V usage is TRBV4-1 and J usage is TRBJ2-5, with D perhaps TRBD1 (5 bases). The V end was cut by 1 base, the J end by 7 bases, with 13 bases between. The CDR3 length is 14 residues. CDR1 and CDR2 from the germline V gene are MGHRA and YSYEKL.

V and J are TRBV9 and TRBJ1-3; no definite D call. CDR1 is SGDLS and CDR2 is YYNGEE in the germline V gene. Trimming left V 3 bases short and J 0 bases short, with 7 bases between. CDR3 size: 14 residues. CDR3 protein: CASSGTGSGNTIYF. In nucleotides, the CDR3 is TGTGCCAGCAGCGGAACGGGCTCTGGAAACACCATATATTTT.

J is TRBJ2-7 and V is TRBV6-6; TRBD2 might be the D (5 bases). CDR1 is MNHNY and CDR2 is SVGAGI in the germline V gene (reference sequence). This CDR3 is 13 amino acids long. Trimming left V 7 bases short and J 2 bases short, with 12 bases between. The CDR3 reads CASTPGRTYEQYF. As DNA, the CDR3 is TGTGCCAGCACCCCGGGAAGGACCTACGAGCAGTACTTC.

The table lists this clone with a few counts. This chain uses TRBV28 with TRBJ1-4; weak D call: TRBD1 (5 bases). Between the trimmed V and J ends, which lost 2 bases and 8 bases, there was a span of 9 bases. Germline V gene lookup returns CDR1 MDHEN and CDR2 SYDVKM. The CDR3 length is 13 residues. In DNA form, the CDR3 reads TGTGCCAGCAGTTTAAGGGGCTTCGAAAAACTGTTTTTT. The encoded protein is CASSLRGFEKLFF.

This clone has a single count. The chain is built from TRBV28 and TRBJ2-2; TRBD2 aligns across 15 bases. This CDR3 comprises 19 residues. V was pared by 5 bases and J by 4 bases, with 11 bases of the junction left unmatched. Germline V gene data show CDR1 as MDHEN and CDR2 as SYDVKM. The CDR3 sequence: CASSRRGLAGGTITGELFF. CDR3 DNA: TGTGCCAGCAGTCGCAGGGGACTAGCGGGAGGTACGATCACCGGGGAGCTGTTTTTT.

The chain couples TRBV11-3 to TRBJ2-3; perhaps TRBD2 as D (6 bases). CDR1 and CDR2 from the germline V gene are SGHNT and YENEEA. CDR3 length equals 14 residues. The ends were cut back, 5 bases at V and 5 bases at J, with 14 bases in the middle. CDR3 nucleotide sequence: TGTGCCAGCAGCCAAGGGGAGGTTGGAGATACGCAGTATTTT. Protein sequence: CASSQGEVGDTQYF.

The CDR3 region is CASSPGLAGGRHEQFF. CDR3 DNA: TGTGCCAGCAGCCCGGGACTAGCGGGAGGGAGGCATGAGCAGTTCTTC. The chain uses TRBV6-2 or TRBV6-3 and TRBJ2-1; 16 bases fit TRBD2. The CDR3 has 16 residues. Per germline, CDR1 MNHEY and CDR2 SVGEGT. The trim removed 6 bases at V and 8 bases at J, leaving 7 bases unmatched.

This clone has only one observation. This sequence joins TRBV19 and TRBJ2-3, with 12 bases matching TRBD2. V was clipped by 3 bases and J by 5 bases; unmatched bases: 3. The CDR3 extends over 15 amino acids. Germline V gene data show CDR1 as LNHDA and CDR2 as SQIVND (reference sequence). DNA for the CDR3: TGTGCCAGTAGTATTCCACTAGCGGGAGGAGATACGCAGTATTTT. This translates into CASSIPLAGGDTQYF.

The DNA of the CDR3 is TGTGCCAGCAGCTTCGGGGGCCAAGAGACCCAGTACTTC. Its protein is CASSFGGQETQYF. This chain connects TRBV5-5 to TRBJ2-5, with TRBD2 as a possible D gene (6 bases). Trimming cost V 2 bases and J 1 base, with 6 bases left between them. Per germline, CDR1 SGHKS and CDR2 YYEKEE (reference sequence). The CDR3 is made up of 13 amino acids.

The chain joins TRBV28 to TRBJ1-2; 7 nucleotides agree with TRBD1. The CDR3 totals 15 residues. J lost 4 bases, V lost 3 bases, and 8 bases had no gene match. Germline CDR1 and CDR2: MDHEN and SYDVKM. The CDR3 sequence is CASSFFSGGTYGYTF. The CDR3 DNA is TGTGCCAGCAGTTTCTTCTCAGGGGGTACCTATGGCTACACCTTC.

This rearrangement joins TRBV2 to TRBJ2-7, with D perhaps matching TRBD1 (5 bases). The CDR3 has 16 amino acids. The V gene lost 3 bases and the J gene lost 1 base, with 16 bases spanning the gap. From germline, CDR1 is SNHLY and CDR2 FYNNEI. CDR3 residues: CASSDTLDTRSYEQYF. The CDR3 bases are TGTGCCAGCAGTGACACTTTGGACACCCGATCCTACGAGCAGTACTTC. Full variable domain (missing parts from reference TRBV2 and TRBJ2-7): EPEVTQTPSHQVTQMGQEVILRCVPISNHLYFYWYRQILGQKVEFLVSFYNNEISEKSEIFDDQFSVERPDGSNFTLKIRSTKLEDSAMYFCASSDTLDTRSYEQYFGPGTRLTVT.

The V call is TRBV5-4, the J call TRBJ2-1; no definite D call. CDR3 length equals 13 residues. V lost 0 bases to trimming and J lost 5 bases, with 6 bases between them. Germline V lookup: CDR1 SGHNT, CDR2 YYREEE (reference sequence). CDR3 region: CASSLGQDNEQFF. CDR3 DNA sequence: TGTGCCAGCAGCTTGGGGCAGGACAATGAGCAGTTCTTC.

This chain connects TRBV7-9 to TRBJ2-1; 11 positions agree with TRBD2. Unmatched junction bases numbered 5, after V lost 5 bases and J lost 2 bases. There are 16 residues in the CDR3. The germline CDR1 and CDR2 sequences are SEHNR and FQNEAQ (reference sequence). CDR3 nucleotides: TGTGCCAGCAGCGGGACTAGCGGCCAAACCTACAATGAGCAGTTCTTC. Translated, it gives CASSGTSGQTYNEQFF.

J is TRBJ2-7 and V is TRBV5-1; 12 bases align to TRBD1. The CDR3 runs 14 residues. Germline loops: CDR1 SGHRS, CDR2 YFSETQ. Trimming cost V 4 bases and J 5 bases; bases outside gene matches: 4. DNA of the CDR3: TGCGCCAGCAGCATGGGGACAGGGGGCAACGAGCAGTACTTC. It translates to CASSMGTGGNEQYF.

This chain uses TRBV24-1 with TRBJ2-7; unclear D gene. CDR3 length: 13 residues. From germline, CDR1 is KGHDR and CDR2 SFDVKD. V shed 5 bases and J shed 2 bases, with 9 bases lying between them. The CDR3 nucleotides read TGTGCCACCAGTGGCGCCACCACCTACGAGCAGTACTTC. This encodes CATSGATTYEQYF.

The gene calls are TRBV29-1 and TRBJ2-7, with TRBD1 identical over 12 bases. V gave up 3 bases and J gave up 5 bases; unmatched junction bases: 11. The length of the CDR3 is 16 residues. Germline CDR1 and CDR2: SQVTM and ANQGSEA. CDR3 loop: CSVEGVRDRGRNEQYF. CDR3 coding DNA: TGCAGCGTTGAGGGTGTCCGGGACAGGGGGCGGAACGAGCAGTACTTC.